The 5 T cell receptor beta chains in this list originate from one sample, sequenced in a study of T cells after yellow fever vaccination. MiXCR, run by TCRdb on the 5' RACE reads, gives a single entry per CDR3 protein. The data hold about 400,000 distinct CDR3 sequences, with under 7.5% observed a single time. This specimen was PBMCs, taken 5 days after the yellow fever booster vaccination. The receptors come from a man under 40 who received the YFV17D yellow fever vaccine.

The chain carries TRBV3-1 and TRBJ1-1; D uncertain. Germline V gene lookup returns CDR1 LGHDT and CDR2 YNNKEL (reference sequence). The ends were cut back, 3 bases at V and 11 bases at J, with 13 bases in the middle. The CDR3 is made up of 12 amino acids. The CDR3 protein is CASSQSVGFAFF. The CDR3 DNA is TGTGCCAGCAGCCAGAGCGTGGGGTTTGCTTTCTTT.

This clonotype was observed a handful of times. The chain joins TRBV30 to TRBJ2-7; 12 bases agree with TRBD1. V lost 5 bases, J lost 3 bases, and 11 bases stayed unmatched. Germline V gives CDR1 GTSNPN, CDR2 SVGIG (reference sequence). This CDR3 contains 16 residues. CDR3 coding DNA: TGTGCCTGGGCCGGGACAGGGGGCGCAGCTATCTACGAGCAGTACTTC. Its protein is CAWAGTGGAAIYEQYF.

This clonotype was seen more than once but under ten times. The chain couples TRBV25-1 to TRBJ2-2, with 9 positions matching TRBD1. The CDR3 is 17 residues long. CDR1 MGHDK and CDR2 SYGVNS come from the germline V gene. The trim removed 3 bases at V and 8 bases at J, leaving 13 bases unmatched. The CDR3 spells CASSDVTGGVYSGELFF. The DNA of the CDR3 is TGTGCCAGCAGTGATGTGACAGGGGGGGTTTATAGTGGGGAGCTGTTTTTT.

Ten or more counts support this clonotype. The chain couples TRBV20-1 to TRBJ2-3, with D maybe TRBD1 (5 bases). Per germline, CDR1 DFQATT and CDR2 SNEGSKA (reference sequence). Trimming took 6 bases from V and 5 from J, leaving 15 bases between them. CDR3 length equals 13 residues. CDR3 coding DNA: TGCAGTGCCTCAGCAGGGCCCGGAGATACGCAGTATTTT. Its translation: CSASAGPGDTQYF.

This clonotype showed up just a few times. The V call is TRBV7-9, the J call TRBJ2-7; perhaps TRBD2 as D (5 bases). This CDR3 has 12 residues. V shed 6 bases and J shed 5 bases, with 11 bases lying between them. CDR1 and CDR2 from the germline V gene are SEHNR and FQNEAQ (reference sequence). The CDR3 nucleotides are TGTGCCAGCAGTTACCTCGGGGACGAGCAGTACTTC. As protein: CASSYLGDEQYF.